The sequence of this T cell receptor (beta chain) was determined in a study of T cells in Graves' hyperthyroidism and ophthalmopathy. Authors of the study amplified TCR beta CDR3 regions from RNA transcripts. A first-round RT-PCR of the TCR CDR3 used the HTBI primer set. MiXCR, applied by TCRdb to the multiplex PCR reads, yields one record per CDR3 protein. Of nearly 600,000 distinct CDR3 sequences listed, approximately 14% are singletons. Germline loops: CDR1 SQVTM, CDR2 ANQGSEA. There are 14 residues in the CDR3. V was shortened by 1 base and J by 0 bases, with 7 bases between the two germline ends. Study-level points and caveats: A model of 13 V-J pairs discriminated ophthalmopathy from stable hyperthyroidism. Appearing also in blood were most of the thyroid clonotypes expanded above 0.001.

This clonotype has only a few counts. Antigen specificity is unknown. The clonotype originates from a woman in her 30s with Graves' hyperthyroidism that later progressed to Graves' ophthalmopathy. The chain has TRBV29-1 and TRBJ2-1, with D uncertain. The sample comprised blood. The CDR3 nucleotides are TGCAGCGTTGAAGGTTACGGCTCCTACAATGAGCAGTTCTTC. Amino acids: CSVEGYGSYNEQFF.